These T cell receptor beta chains were read from a single sample in a study of blood T cells in healthy people across ages. From the 5' RACE reads, TCRdb called clonotypes with MiXCR, one entry per CDR3 protein. Here the sample spans roughly 730,000 distinct CDR3 sequences, about 61% being singletons. Material: blood. The receptors come from a man between 40 and 49 years old in good health. Both conserved end residues are part of each CDR3. Fields, in order: D gene, clone size, J gene, V gene, CDR3 DNA, CDR3 protein. A D gene is named only where the DNA matches it firmly. Some rows have no size entry. The others give once, few or many, or a class for an expanded clone.

d_gene: .
abundance: .
j_gene: TRBJ2-5
v_gene: TRBV7-2
CDR3nt: TGTGCCAGCAGCTTAGACTCCGGTCGTCGAGAGCAGTACTTC
CDR3aa: CASSLDSGRREQYF

d_gene: TRBD1
abundance: .
j_gene: TRBJ2-2
v_gene: TRBV4-1
CDR3nt: TGCGCCAGCAGCCAAAACAGGGGAACCGGGGAGCTGTTTTTT
CDR3aa: CASSQNRGTGELFF

d_gene: .
abundance: .
j_gene: TRBJ1-1
v_gene: TRBV20-1
CDR3nt: TGCAGTGCTGAAACCGGGACGGGACGTGTGAACACTGAAGCTTTCTTT
CDR3aa: CSAETGTGRVNTEAFF

d_gene: .
abundance: .
j_gene: TRBJ2-5
v_gene: TRBV7-7
CDR3nt: TGTGCCAGCAGCCAACGGGAGTTAGAGACCCAGTACTTC
CDR3aa: CASSQRELETQYF

d_gene: .
abundance: .
j_gene: TRBJ2-4
v_gene: TRBV28
CDR3nt: TGTGCCAGCAGGCAAACAGCCCGGGAGTTTCAGTACTTC
CDR3aa: CASRQTAREFQYF

d_gene: .
abundance: few
j_gene: TRBJ2-6
v_gene: TRBV9
CDR3nt: TGTGCCAGCAGCCCCGGCATTTGGTCTGGGGCCAACGTCCTGACTTTC
CDR3aa: CASSPGIWSGANVLTF

d_gene: .
abundance: .
j_gene: TRBJ2-2
v_gene: TRBV20-1
CDR3nt: TGCAGTGCTAGAGCCGGGACGAACACCGGGGAGCTGTTTTTT
CDR3aa: CSARAGTNTGELFF

d_gene: .
abundance: .
j_gene: TRBJ2-1
v_gene: TRBV7-9
CDR3nt: TGTGCCAGCAGGGCCGGGCGAGATGAGCAGTTCTTC
CDR3aa: CASRAGRDEQFF

d_gene: .
abundance: .
j_gene: TRBJ2-1
v_gene: TRBV7-8
CDR3nt: TGTGCCAGCATCTCGGGCCCCATTTCGGGCAATGAGCAGTTCTTC
CDR3aa: CASISGPISGNEQFF

d_gene: TRBD2
abundance: few
j_gene: TRBJ2-1
v_gene: TRBV29-1
CDR3nt: TGCAGCGTTAGAGCGGGAGTGGGAAGGAATGAGCAGTTCTTC
CDR3aa: CSVRAGVGRNEQFF

d_gene: TRBD1
abundance: .
j_gene: TRBJ1-2
v_gene: TRBV18
CDR3nt: TGTGCCAGCTCTCAAGACAGGGGTAACTATGGCTACACCTTC
CDR3aa: CASSQDRGNYGYTF

d_gene: .
abundance: .
j_gene: TRBJ2-2
v_gene: TRBV7-2
CDR3nt: TGTGCCAGCAGCTTAGAGACGGCGGGGGCGGTCACCGGGGAGCTGTTTTTT
CDR3aa: CASSLETAGAVTGELFF

d_gene: .
abundance: .
j_gene: TRBJ2-5
v_gene: TRBV6-1
CDR3nt: TGTGCCAGCAGTGAAGCGACGTGGGTCCAAGAGACCCAGTACTTC
CDR3aa: CASSEATWVQETQYF

d_gene: TRBD1
abundance: .
j_gene: TRBJ1-5
v_gene: TRBV6-1
CDR3nt: TGTGCCAGCAATCGACGTCCCCCAGGTATTAGGGGGCTGGATCAGCCCCAGCATTTT
CDR3aa: CASNRRPPGIRGLDQPQHF

d_gene: .
abundance: many
j_gene: TRBJ1-2
v_gene: TRBV12-3/TRBV12-4
CDR3nt: TGTGCCAGCAGTAGAGGGGGATATGGCTACACCTTC
CDR3aa: CASSRGGYGYTF

d_gene: TRBD2
abundance: .
j_gene: TRBJ2-1
v_gene: TRBV12-3/TRBV12-4
CDR3nt: TGTGCCAGCAGTTCCCTCATCCTAGCGGGTGACTACAATGAGCAGTTCTTC
CDR3aa: CASSSLILAGDYNEQFF

d_gene: .
abundance: few
j_gene: TRBJ2-7
v_gene: TRBV25-1
CDR3nt: TGTGCCAGCAGCGGTTTAGACAGAAGCACCTCCTACGAGCAGTACTTC
CDR3aa: CASSGLDRSTSYEQYF

d_gene: TRBD1
abundance: few
j_gene: TRBJ1-2
v_gene: TRBV20-1
CDR3nt: TGCAGTGCAAACCGACAGGGGAACTATGGCTACACCTTC
CDR3aa: CSANRQGNYGYTF

d_gene: .
abundance: few
j_gene: TRBJ2-3
v_gene: TRBV4-3
CDR3nt: TGCGCCAGCAGCCCGGATAAGGGGGGGCTCACAGATACGCAGTATTTT
CDR3aa: CASSPDKGGLTDTQYF

d_gene: .
abundance: few
j_gene: TRBJ1-5
v_gene: TRBV10-2
CDR3nt: TGCGCCAGCAGCTGGGGGGGAAATAGCAATCAGCCCCAGCATTTT
CDR3aa: CASSWGGNSNQPQHF

d_gene: TRBD2
abundance: .
j_gene: TRBJ2-7
v_gene: TRBV12-5
CDR3nt: TGTGCTAGTGGTTTGGGACTAGCGGGAGGGCTCGAGCAGTACTTC
CDR3aa: CASGLGLAGGLEQYF

d_gene: .
abundance: few
j_gene: TRBJ2-7
v_gene: TRBV24-1
CDR3nt: TGTGCCACCAGTGCCGCCTACAGCTACGAGCAGTACTTC
CDR3aa: CATSAAYSYEQYF

d_gene: TRBD2
abundance: .
j_gene: TRBJ2-7
v_gene: TRBV11-2
CDR3nt: TGTGCCAGCAGCATGGGACTAGCGGCCCCCTACGAGCAGTACTTC
CDR3aa: CASSMGLAAPYEQYF

d_gene: TRBD1
abundance: .
j_gene: TRBJ1-1
v_gene: TRBV3-1
CDR3nt: TGTGCCAGCAGCCCGGAGGGACAGGGGAACACTGAAGCTTTCTTT
CDR3aa: CASSPEGQGNTEAFF

d_gene: .
abundance: .
j_gene: TRBJ1-5
v_gene: TRBV20-1
CDR3nt: TGCAGTGCTAGTGAGGGAGTGACTCAGCCCCAGCATTTT
CDR3aa: CSASEGVTQPQHF

d_gene: TRBD1
abundance: .
j_gene: TRBJ2-7
v_gene: TRBV5-1
CDR3nt: TGCGCCAGCAGCTTGGGGCTGACAGGGGGCAATAAGCAGTACTTC
CDR3aa: CASSLGLTGGNKQYF

d_gene: TRBD2
abundance: .
j_gene: TRBJ2-7
v_gene: TRBV29-1
CDR3nt: TGCAGCGCTAGTAGCGGGGGGGCCTACGAGCAGTACTTC
CDR3aa: CSASSGGAYEQYF

d_gene: .
abundance: .
j_gene: TRBJ2-1
v_gene: TRBV15
CDR3nt: TGTGCCACCAGCGGGGCGTCCGGGCTACTCAACAATGAGCAGTTCTTC
CDR3aa: CATSGASGLLNNEQFF

d_gene: .
abundance: .
j_gene: TRBJ2-1
v_gene: TRBV29-1
CDR3nt: TGCAGCGTCGAATTGCGGGATGAGCAGTTCTTC
CDR3aa: CSVELRDEQFF

d_gene: TRBD2
abundance: .
j_gene: TRBJ2-5
v_gene: TRBV5-1
CDR3nt: TGCGCCAGCAGCTGGACTAGCGGTGCGATGATTGACAAAGAGACCCAGTACTTC
CDR3aa: CASSWTSGAMIDKETQYF

d_gene: TRBD2
abundance: few
j_gene: TRBJ2-3
v_gene: TRBV5-6
CDR3nt: TGTGCCAGCACCCTCGGCGGGAGAACAGATACGCAGTATTTT
CDR3aa: CASTLGGRTDTQYF

d_gene: TRBD1
abundance: .
j_gene: TRBJ2-7
v_gene: TRBV6-5
CDR3nt: TGTGCCAGCAGTTACCGTCCCCCCGAAGACAGGGTTCCATTCTACGAGCAGTACTTC
CDR3aa: CASSYRPPEDRVPFYEQYF

d_gene: .
abundance: few
j_gene: TRBJ2-6
v_gene: TRBV29-1
CDR3nt: TGCAGCGTTGATCGGGTCTCTGGGGCCAACGTCCTGACTTTC
CDR3aa: CSVDRVSGANVLTF

d_gene: .
abundance: .
j_gene: TRBJ1-1
v_gene: TRBV3-1
CDR3nt: TGTGCCAGCAGCCCGGCTGCGAACACTGAAGCTTTCTTT
CDR3aa: CASSPAANTEAFF

d_gene: TRBD1
abundance: few
j_gene: TRBJ2-7
v_gene: TRBV7-2
CDR3nt: TGTGCCAGCAGCTTAGACCGACAGGGCTACGAGCAGTACTTC
CDR3aa: CASSLDRQGYEQYF

d_gene: .
abundance: .
j_gene: TRBJ1-6
v_gene: TRBV2
CDR3nt: TGTGCCAGCCTTCTCGCTAAGGGGAGTTTTAATTCACCCCTCCACTTT
CDR3aa: CASLLAKGSFNSPLHF

d_gene: TRBD1
abundance: .
j_gene: TRBJ1-6
v_gene: TRBV6-5
CDR3nt: TGTGCCACTAGGGAGGGGACAGGTTATTCACCCCTCCACTTT
CDR3aa: CATREGTGYSPLHF

d_gene: .
abundance: few
j_gene: TRBJ2-7
v_gene: TRBV10-3
CDR3nt: TGTGCCATCAGTGAGTACCCCTACGAGCAGTACTTC
CDR3aa: CAISEYPYEQYF

d_gene: .
abundance: .
j_gene: TRBJ2-1
v_gene: TRBV5-1
CDR3nt: TGCGCCAGCAGCCCGTCGGGTCCTGCGCTGTGGAATGAGCAGTTCTTC
CDR3aa: CASSPSGPALWNEQFF

d_gene: TRBD1
abundance: .
j_gene: TRBJ1-1
v_gene: TRBV27
CDR3nt: TGTGCCTGCAGTCTCGTAAAGGGGGCGGGTGAAGCTTTCTTT
CDR3aa: CACSLVKGAGEAFF

d_gene: TRBD2
abundance: .
j_gene: TRBJ2-3
v_gene: TRBV3-1
CDR3nt: TGTGCCAGCAGCGGACTAGCGGGAGGGCTGGATACGCAGTATTTT
CDR3aa: CASSGLAGGLDTQYF

d_gene: .
abundance: few
j_gene: TRBJ1-2
v_gene: TRBV29-1
CDR3nt: TGCAGCGTTGAGGTAGCTTCCTATGGCTACACCTTC
CDR3aa: CSVEVASYGYTF

d_gene: TRBD2
abundance: .
j_gene: TRBJ2-7
v_gene: TRBV20-1
CDR3nt: TGCAGTGCTCTGGATAAACTAGCGGGGGGGGACAATGAGCAGTACTTC
CDR3aa: CSALDKLAGGDNEQYF

d_gene: .
abundance: .
j_gene: TRBJ1-1
v_gene: TRBV13
CDR3nt: TGTGCCAGCAGCCCGGAAGTTGGGACTGAAGCTTTCTTT
CDR3aa: CASSPEVGTEAFF

d_gene: .
abundance: few
j_gene: TRBJ2-3
v_gene: TRBV11-2
CDR3nt: TGTGCCAGCAGCTTACTCCCGAATACGCAGTATTTT
CDR3aa: CASSLLPNTQYF

d_gene: TRBD1
abundance: .
j_gene: TRBJ1-2
v_gene: TRBV6-5
CDR3nt: TGTGCCAGCAGGGCCCGACAGGGGGGTGGCTATGGCTACACCTTC
CDR3aa: CASRARQGGGYGYTF

d_gene: .
abundance: once
j_gene: TRBJ2-7
v_gene: TRBV14
CDR3nt: TGTGCCAGCAGCCAAGAATGGTGGTACGAGCAGTACTTC
CDR3aa: CASSQEWWYEQYF

d_gene: .
abundance: .
j_gene: TRBJ2-5
v_gene: TRBV29-1
CDR3nt: TGCAGCGTTGAAGATTTTCAGACCCAGTACTTC
CDR3aa: CSVEDFQTQYF